The rows below give T cell receptor beta chains drawn from one sample of a study of post-analysis software for immune sequencing data. TCRdb called the PCR reads again in MiXCR, with one record for every CDR3 protein. Among almost 700,000 distinct CDR3 sequences listed, about 60% were seen once. The sample consisted of blood. These receptors all stem from a girl aged 2 to 9 with multiple sclerosis. Each CDR3 is given with its conserved first and last residue. Fields, in order: CDR3 protein, CDR3 DNA, V gene, J gene, clone size, D gene. The D gene is left open where the match is weak. Clone size, where shown, is once, few, many, or a class for clones that have expanded.

CDR3aa: CASSLGRLADTQYF; CDR3nt: TGTGCCAGCAGCTTAGGGCGACTAGCGGATACGCAGTATTTT; v_gene: TRBV7-2; j_gene: TRBJ2-3; abundance: NA; d_gene: TRBD2
CDR3aa: CASSLQSTVNYGYTF; CDR3nt: TGTGCCAGCAGCCTGCAGTCGACAGTTAACTATGGCTACACCTTC; v_gene: TRBV5-7; j_gene: TRBJ1-2; abundance: once; d_gene: NA
CDR3aa: CSARDRPGPIYEQYF; CDR3nt: TGCAGTGCTAGAGATCGCCCGGGACCGATTTACGAGCAGTACTTC; v_gene: TRBV20-1; j_gene: TRBJ2-7; abundance: NA; d_gene: NA
CDR3aa: CASSRDNAASQLFF; CDR3nt: TGTGCCAGCAGTCGGGACAACGCTGCATCCCAACTGTTTTTT; v_gene: TRBV12-3/TRBV12-4; j_gene: TRBJ1-4; abundance: NA; d_gene: NA
CDR3aa: CASSQDGPEAYPSGANVLTF; CDR3nt: TGCGCCAGCAGCCAAGATGGCCCTGAGGCGTACCCATCTGGGGCCAACGTCCTGACTTTC; v_gene: TRBV4-3; j_gene: TRBJ2-6; abundance: few; d_gene: NA
CDR3aa: CASSQHLGTSDSYEQYF; CDR3nt: TGTGCCAGCAGCCAACATCTCGGGACTAGCGACTCCTACGAGCAGTACTTC; v_gene: TRBV6-2/TRBV6-3; j_gene: TRBJ2-7; abundance: NA; d_gene: TRBD2
CDR3aa: CASSQDRTSGGATQYF; CDR3nt: TGCGCCAGCAGCCAAGATCGTACAAGCGGAGGAGCTACGCAGTATTTT; v_gene: TRBV4-3; j_gene: TRBJ2-3; abundance: NA; d_gene: NA
CDR3aa: CASSPGGSGTDTQYF; CDR3nt: TGTGCTAGCAGCCCCGGAGGGAGTGGCACAGATACGCAGTATTTT; v_gene: TRBV7-7; j_gene: TRBJ2-3; abundance: few; d_gene: NA
CDR3aa: CASSYQGLQGEQYF; CDR3nt: TGTGCCAGCAGTTACCAGGGGCTGCAGGGCGAGCAGTACTTC; v_gene: TRBV6-5; j_gene: TRBJ2-7; abundance: NA; d_gene: NA
CDR3aa: CSVESSGGDEQFF; CDR3nt: TGCAGCGTTGAAAGTTCGGGTGGGGATGAGCAGTTCTTC; v_gene: TRBV29-1; j_gene: TRBJ2-1; abundance: NA; d_gene: NA
CDR3aa: CASNPSGRGYEQYF; CDR3nt: TGTGCCAGCAACCCAAGCGGGAGAGGATACGAGCAGTACTTC; v_gene: TRBV6-5; j_gene: TRBJ2-7; abundance: few; d_gene: TRBD2
CDR3aa: CASRTLGLAGTHDEQFF; CDR3nt: TGTGCCAGCAGAACCCTGGGACTAGCGGGAACCCACGATGAGCAGTTCTTC; v_gene: TRBV2; j_gene: TRBJ2-1; abundance: NA; d_gene: TRBD2
CDR3aa: CSARLAVNTDTQYF; CDR3nt: TGCAGCGCCCGACTAGCGGTGAACACAGATACGCAGTATTTT; v_gene: TRBV29-1; j_gene: TRBJ2-3; abundance: once; d_gene: TRBD2
CDR3aa: CASSRVGRITEAFF; CDR3nt: TGCGCCAGCAGCCGAGTAGGCCGAATCACTGAAGCTTTCTTT; v_gene: TRBV4-1; j_gene: TRBJ1-1; abundance: NA; d_gene: NA
CDR3aa: CSARAETGGKRGYTF; CDR3nt: TGCAGTGCTAGAGCCGAGACAGGGGGCAAACGTGGCTACACCTTC; v_gene: TRBV20-1; j_gene: TRBJ1-2; abundance: NA; d_gene: TRBD1
CDR3aa: CASSFLNPGEPSGGAYNEQFF; CDR3nt: TGTGCCAGCAGTTTCCTCAACCCCGGGGAGCCCAGCGGGGGGGCCTACAATGAGCAGTTCTTC; v_gene: TRBV27; j_gene: TRBJ2-1; abundance: NA; d_gene: TRBD2
CDR3aa: CSVGGPGSGGNQETQYF; CDR3nt: TGCAGCGTTGGAGGGCCTGGGAGCGGGGGAAACCAAGAGACCCAGTACTTC; v_gene: TRBV29-1; j_gene: TRBJ2-5; abundance: NA; d_gene: TRBD2
CDR3aa: CASSSGRDRVSSGSDYEQYF; CDR3nt: TGTGCCAGCAGCTCCGGCCGGGACAGAGTTTCTAGCGGGAGCGACTACGAGCAGTACTTC; v_gene: TRBV7-3; j_gene: TRBJ2-7; abundance: NA; d_gene: TRBD2
CDR3aa: CASSLGRDRGPGETQYF; CDR3nt: TGTGCCAGCAGCTTAGGGCGGGACAGGGGCCCGGGAGAGACCCAGTACTTC; v_gene: TRBV7-2; j_gene: TRBJ2-5; abundance: NA; d_gene: TRBD1
CDR3aa: CASSRTRDTEAFF; CDR3nt: TGCGCCAGCAGCCGGACAAGGGACACTGAAGCTTTCTTT; v_gene: TRBV5-1; j_gene: TRBJ1-1; abundance: NA; d_gene: NA
CDR3aa: CASSFTGERLYEQYF; CDR3nt: TGTGCCAGCAGCTTCACAGGGGAACGACTGTACGAGCAGTACTTC; v_gene: TRBV5-4; j_gene: TRBJ2-7; abundance: NA; d_gene: TRBD1
CDR3aa: CASSFRAFTDTQYF; CDR3nt: TGTGCCAGCAGTTTTCGAGCCTTCACAGATACGCAGTATTTT; v_gene: TRBV12-3/TRBV12-4; j_gene: TRBJ2-3; abundance: few; d_gene: NA
CDR3aa: CSARRGPGTDNEQFF; CDR3nt: TGCAGTGCTAGAAGGGGACCCGGGACGGACAATGAGCAGTTCTTC; v_gene: TRBV20-1; j_gene: TRBJ2-1; abundance: few; d_gene: NA
CDR3aa: CASRLEKEEQFF; CDR3nt: TGTGCCAGCAGGCTCGAGAAGGAGGAGCAGTTCTTC; v_gene: TRBV2; j_gene: TRBJ2-1; abundance: NA; d_gene: NA
CDR3aa: CAISDPGGTQETQYF; CDR3nt: TGTGCCATCAGTGACCCCGGGGGGACCCAAGAGACCCAGTACTTC; v_gene: TRBV10-3; j_gene: TRBJ2-5; abundance: NA; d_gene: TRBD2
CDR3aa: CASSDRAFTDTQYF; CDR3nt: TGTGCCAGCAGTGACAGGGCCTTCACAGATACGCAGTATTTT; v_gene: TRBV2; j_gene: TRBJ2-3; abundance: NA; d_gene: NA
CDR3aa: CASRWTGGVYEQYF; CDR3nt: TGTGCCAGCAGGTGGACAGGGGGCGTTTACGAGCAGTACTTC; v_gene: TRBV6-6; j_gene: TRBJ2-7; abundance: NA; d_gene: TRBD1
CDR3aa: CASSTGNTGELFF; CDR3nt: TGTGCCAGCTCAACAGGGAACACCGGGGAGCTGTTTTTT; v_gene: TRBV18; j_gene: TRBJ2-2; abundance: NA; d_gene: NA